Listed here is a single TCR beta chain. This specimen comes from a study of blood T cell repertoires in COVID-19. Original data processing: The assay estimated nucleated cells by amplifying reference gene primers. TCRdb's table, derived via immunoSEQ multiplex PCR, lists solely in-frame clones and lacks some. Clone size and the V and J calls come from that table; the DNA yielded D and trimming. The table records about 150,000 clones, 65% to 85% of them present only once. Per the germline V gene, CDR1 is MNHEY and CDR2 is SVGAGI. Unmatched junction bases numbered 8, after V lost 6 bases and J lost 4 bases. The CDR3 spans 15 residues.

This sequence originates from a woman between 45 and 65 years old with acute or convalescent COVID-19. Sequenced: peripheral blood. The chain uses TRBV6-5 and TRBJ1-1; 10 bases are shared with TRBD1. The CDR3 loop reads CASSRQGAGGTEAFF. CDR3 nucleotide sequence: TGTGCCAGCAGCAGACAGGGGGCGGGCGGCACTGAAGCTTTCTTT.